The rows below give T cell receptor beta chains drawn from one sample of a study of T cells after yellow fever vaccination. TCRdb redid the calling of the 5' RACE reads with MiXCR, one entry per CDR3 protein. Of some 600,000 distinct CDR3 sequences listed, 17% are singletons. The material sequenced was PBMCs, taken around 5 days after the first yellow fever vaccination. The receptor set was obtained from a young man who received the YFV17D yellow fever vaccine. CDR3s include the opening cysteine and the closing phenylalanine or tryptophan.

j_gene: TRBJ1-2
v_gene: TRBV30
CDR3aa: CAWSVAGPGGYTF

j_gene: TRBJ2-3
v_gene: TRBV7-2
CDR3aa: CASSLGGSSGGAHTQYF

j_gene: TRBJ1-1
v_gene: TRBV18
CDR3aa: CASSPPSKGDTEAFF

j_gene: TRBJ2-1
v_gene: TRBV4-1
CDR3aa: CASSQEEGREQFF

j_gene: TRBJ1-1
v_gene: TRBV5-1
CDR3aa: CATGGENTEAFF

j_gene: TRBJ1-2
v_gene: TRBV12-3/TRBV12-4
CDR3aa: CASSSDMWFRYGYTF

j_gene: TRBJ1-5
v_gene: TRBV29-1
CDR3aa: CSVEGPGQPQHF

j_gene: TRBJ2-1
v_gene: TRBV5-1
CDR3aa: CASSLQGPRDEQFF

j_gene: TRBJ1-6
v_gene: TRBV5-1
CDR3aa: CASSSDTNNSPLHF

j_gene: TRBJ2-1
v_gene: TRBV5-1
CDR3aa: CASSPRGQGIRGEQFF

j_gene: TRBJ2-2
v_gene: TRBV29-1
CDR3aa: CSVENLNTGELFF

j_gene: TRBJ1-1
v_gene: TRBV7-9
CDR3aa: CSSSLAAAGEAFF

j_gene: TRBJ1-1
v_gene: TRBV20-1
CDR3aa: CSARQRQTRTTEAFF

j_gene: TRBJ1-2
v_gene: TRBV2
CDR3aa: CASSESTLGGYTF

j_gene: TRBJ2-3
v_gene: TRBV5-1
CDR3aa: CASSPGTAGDGDTQYF

j_gene: TRBJ1-5
v_gene: TRBV4-1
CDR3aa: CASSQSGLGQPQHF

j_gene: TRBJ2-7
v_gene: TRBV7-2
CDR3aa: CASRLALAGVYEQYF

j_gene: TRBJ1-5
v_gene: TRBV30
CDR3aa: CAWGQGIGQPQHF

j_gene: TRBJ1-6
v_gene: TRBV5-5
CDR3aa: CASRRDRAWDSYNSPLHF

j_gene: TRBJ1-5
v_gene: TRBV30
CDR3aa: CAWSKRSNQPQHF

j_gene: TRBJ2-1
v_gene: TRBV4-3
CDR3aa: CASSQDLAGGYNEQFF

j_gene: TRBJ1-6
v_gene: TRBV4-1
CDR3aa: CASSQVMGGNSPLHF

j_gene: TRBJ2-2
v_gene: TRBV9
CDR3aa: CASSVVGTGELFF

j_gene: TRBJ1-2
v_gene: TRBV10-3
CDR3aa: CAITTSPDNYGYTF

j_gene: TRBJ2-7
v_gene: TRBV5-1
CDR3aa: CASSLNRAEYEQYF

j_gene: TRBJ2-7
v_gene: TRBV6-1
CDR3aa: CASTGTGYFHEQYF

j_gene: TRBJ2-3
v_gene: TRBV7-3
CDR3aa: CASSLWGRGDTQYF

j_gene: TRBJ2-1
v_gene: TRBV3-1
CDR3aa: CASSQDRSSVGQFF

j_gene: TRBJ2-1
v_gene: TRBV9
CDR3aa: CASSVEIWDEQFF

j_gene: TRBJ2-7
v_gene: TRBV6-2/TRBV6-3
CDR3aa: CASSFRGKNYEQYF

j_gene: TRBJ2-1
v_gene: TRBV9
CDR3aa: CASSPRDYEQFF

j_gene: TRBJ1-2
v_gene: TRBV10-3
CDR3aa: CAISDGSSGYTF

j_gene: TRBJ2-1
v_gene: TRBV20-1
CDR3aa: CSATSDISNEQFF

j_gene: TRBJ2-2
v_gene: TRBV7-2
CDR3aa: CASSLGLQLNTGELFF

j_gene: TRBJ1-3
v_gene: TRBV18
CDR3aa: CASSPRNRAAGNTIYF

j_gene: TRBJ1-2
v_gene: TRBV5-6
CDR3aa: CASSLIGNNYGYTF

j_gene: TRBJ2-5
v_gene: TRBV6-1
CDR3aa: CASTKGTGGQETQYF

j_gene: TRBJ2-1
v_gene: TRBV25-1
CDR3aa: CASRPYYNEQFF

j_gene: TRBJ1-6
v_gene: TRBV29-1
CDR3aa: CSVMTGEVNSPLHF

j_gene: TRBJ1-1
v_gene: TRBV4-1
CDR3aa: CASSRSPGGVGTEAFF

j_gene: TRBJ2-5
v_gene: TRBV10-3
CDR3aa: CAISQSGQGETQYF

j_gene: TRBJ2-3
v_gene: TRBV7-9
CDR3aa: CASSLTGGATDTQYF

j_gene: TRBJ2-1
v_gene: TRBV4-1
CDR3aa: CASSQDASEGAYEQFF

j_gene: TRBJ1-4
v_gene: TRBV12-5
CDR3aa: CASGLVQGAKYEKLFF